Sequencing of this TCR beta chain was carried out in a study of CXCR3-negative and CXCR3-positive naive CD8 T cells. Whole-study results and caveats: Naive subsets were similarly diverse, while memory CD8+ repertoires were much less diverse. Relative to CXCR3-negative naive cells, CXCR3-positive naive cells had more hydrophobic TRB CDR3s.

A remark on this clonotype: Its antigen is not identified.

Using triplicate sorts, 300,000 or so cells were collected each time from every CD8+ T cell subset. From germline, CDR1 is SGHDT and CDR2 YYEEEE. This CDR3 contains 14 residues. The TRB libraries of cDNA were built by UMI-labeled 5' RACE. TCRdb processed the 5' RACE reads again and assigns one entry to each CDR3 protein, with no DNA. The sample table sets out some 60,000 distinct CDR3 sequences. Material: naive CXCR3+ CD8+ T cells from blood. As for subset: CD45RO-CCR7+CD27+CD95- naive CD8+ T cells expressing CXCR3 (TNR3+). This receptor was identified in a human donor in good health. Some clones in this sample may be carry-over from other donors' samples. The chain links TRBV5-6 to TRBJ1-1; the TCRdb D gene call, TRBD1, has no DNA to confirm it. CDR3: CASSPTTGYTEAFF.